This TCR beta chain is drawn from a study of blood T cell repertoires in COVID-19. Participants, 18 to 89 years old, spanned approximately 25 US areas. V trimming: 10 bases; J trimming: 8 bases; junction bases outside the gene matches: 7. This CDR3 contains 12 residues. Germline V CDR1 and CDR2: ENHRY, SYGVKD. How the authors handled the data: Reference gene primer amplification yielded estimated nucleated cell counts. TCRdb's table, derived via immunoSEQ multiplex PCR, lists solely in-frame clones and lacks some. V and J calls and clone size follow that table, whereas D and trimming were derived from the DNA. Of 470,000 or so clones in the sample, nearly 90% were seen once. This clone was detected a few times.

The chain couples TRBV10-3 to TRBJ2-1, with 8 bases fitting TRBD1. The TCR was taken from a woman younger than 30 with acute COVID-19. Material: PBMCs or T cells enriched from blood (not recorded which). The CDR3 here is CATRQGTHEQFF. The CDR3 coding sequence is TGTGCCACGAGACAGGGGACCCATGAGCAGTTCTTC.